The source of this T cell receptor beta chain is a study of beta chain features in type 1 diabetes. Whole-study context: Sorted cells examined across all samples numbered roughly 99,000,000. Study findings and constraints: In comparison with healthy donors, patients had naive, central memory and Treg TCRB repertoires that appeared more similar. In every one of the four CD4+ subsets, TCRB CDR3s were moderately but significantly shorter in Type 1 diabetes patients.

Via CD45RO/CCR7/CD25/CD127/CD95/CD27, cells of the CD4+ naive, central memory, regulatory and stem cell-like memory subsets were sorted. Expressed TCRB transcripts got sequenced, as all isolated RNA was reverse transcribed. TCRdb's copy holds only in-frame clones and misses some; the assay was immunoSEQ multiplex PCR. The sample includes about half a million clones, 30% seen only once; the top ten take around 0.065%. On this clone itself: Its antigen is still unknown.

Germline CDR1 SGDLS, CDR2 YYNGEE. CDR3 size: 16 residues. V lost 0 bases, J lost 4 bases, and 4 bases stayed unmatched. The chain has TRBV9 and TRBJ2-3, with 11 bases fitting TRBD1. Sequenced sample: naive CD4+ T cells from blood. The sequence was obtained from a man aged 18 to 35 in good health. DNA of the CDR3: TGTGCCAGCAGCGTAGATCCGGGACAGGGGGCAGATACGCAGTATTTT. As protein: CASSVDPGQGADTQYF.